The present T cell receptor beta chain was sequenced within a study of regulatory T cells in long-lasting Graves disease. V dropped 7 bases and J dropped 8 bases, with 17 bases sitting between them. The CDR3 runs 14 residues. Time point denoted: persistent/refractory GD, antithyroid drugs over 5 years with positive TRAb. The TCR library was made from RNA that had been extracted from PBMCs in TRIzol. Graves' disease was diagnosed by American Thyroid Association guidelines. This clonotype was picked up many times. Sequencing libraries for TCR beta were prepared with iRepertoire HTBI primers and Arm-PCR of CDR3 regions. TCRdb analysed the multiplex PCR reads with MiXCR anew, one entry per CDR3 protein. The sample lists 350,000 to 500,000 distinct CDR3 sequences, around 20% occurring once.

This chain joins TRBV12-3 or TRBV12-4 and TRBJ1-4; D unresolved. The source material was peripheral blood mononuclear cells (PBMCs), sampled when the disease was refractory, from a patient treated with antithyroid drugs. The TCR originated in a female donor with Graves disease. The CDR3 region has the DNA TGTGCCAGCACCTTGGGGAGGGTTCGGGAAAAACTGTTTTTT. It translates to CASTLGRVREKLFF.